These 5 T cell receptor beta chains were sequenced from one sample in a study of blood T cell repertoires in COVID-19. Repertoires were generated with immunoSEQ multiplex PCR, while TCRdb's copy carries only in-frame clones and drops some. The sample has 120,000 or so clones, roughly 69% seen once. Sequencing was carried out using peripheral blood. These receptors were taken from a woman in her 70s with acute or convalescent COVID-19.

Here the CDR3 reads CASSAVAGAAETQYF. CDR3 in DNA: TGTGCCAGCAGTGCTGTAGCGGGAGCGGCGGAGACCCAGTACTTC. The chain has TRBV2 and TRBJ2-5; 9 bases line up with TRBD2. V shed 4 bases and J 5 bases; nucleotides not matched to a gene: 8. The germline V gene has CDR1 SNHLY and CDR2 FYNNEI. There are 15 residues in the CDR3. The full variable domain, rest sourced from reference TRBV2 and TRBJ2-5, is EPEVTQTPSHQVTQMGQEVILRCVPISNHLYFYWYRQILGQKVEFLVSFYNNEISEKSEIFDDQFSVERPDGSNFTLKIRSTKLEDSAMYFCASSAVAGAAETQYFGPGTRLLVL.

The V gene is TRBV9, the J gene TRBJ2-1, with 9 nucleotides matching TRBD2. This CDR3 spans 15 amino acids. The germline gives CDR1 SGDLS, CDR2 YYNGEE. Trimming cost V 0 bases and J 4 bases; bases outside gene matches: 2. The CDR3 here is CASSVVAGDYNEQFF. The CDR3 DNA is TGTGCCAGCAGCGTAGTAGCGGGGGATTACAATGAGCAGTTCTTC.

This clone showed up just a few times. Here the CDR3 reads CASSPSGRELFF. The CDR3 DNA is TGTGCCAGCAGTCCATCGGGGAGGGAGCTGTTTTTT. The rearrangement joins TRBV6-5 to TRBJ2-2; a possible D gene is TRBD2 (5 bases). Germline loops: CDR1 MNHEY, CDR2 SVGAGI. The V end lost 5 bases, the J end lost 9 bases, and 10 bases lay between the germline ends. The CDR3 sequence is 12 residues long.

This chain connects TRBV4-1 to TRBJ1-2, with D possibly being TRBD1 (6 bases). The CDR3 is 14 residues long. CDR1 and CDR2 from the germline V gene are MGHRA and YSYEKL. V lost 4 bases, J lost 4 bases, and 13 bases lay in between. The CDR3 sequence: CASSPTQGPYGYTF. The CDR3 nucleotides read TGCGCCAGCAGCCCAACACAGGGACCCTATGGCTACACCTTC.

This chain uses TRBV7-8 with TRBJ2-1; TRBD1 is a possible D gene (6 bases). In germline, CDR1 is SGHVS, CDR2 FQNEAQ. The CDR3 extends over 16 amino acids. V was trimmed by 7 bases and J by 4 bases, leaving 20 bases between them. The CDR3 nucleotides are TGTGCCAGCAACCCTAGTGGTAGGGGGATTTACAATGAGCAGTTCTTC. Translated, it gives CASNPSGRGIYNEQFF.